This is a list of T cell receptor beta chains from one sample in a study of chemoradiotherapy in HPV16-positive cancers. The assay was immunoSEQ multiplex PCR, and TCRdb's table has in-frame clones only and misses some. This sample has some 4,600 clones; almost 90% occur once, and the top ten carry 2.5% to 3.5%. Sampling was carried out from a patient who underwent chemoradiotherapy. The receptor source for this set is a human donor with HPV-associated anogenital cancer. The CDR3 runs from the conserved cysteine through the conserved F or W. The D gene is left open where the match is weak. Some rows mark clone size as missing; the rest say once, few, many or name a class of expanded clone.

size	D	J	V	DNA	CDR3
NA	NA	TRBJ1-2	TRBV28	TGTGCCAGCAGTTTAGGGGGGGCGGGTGGTGGCTACACCTTC	CASSLGGAGGGYTF
NA	TRBD1	TRBJ1-1	TRBV6-5	TGTGCCAGTAAGGCCGGGACAGGGGCGCTCACTGAAGCTTTCTTT	CASKAGTGALTEAFF
NA	NA	TRBJ1-3	TRBV25-1	TGTGCCAGCAGTGAATGGAATCCAGGCTCTGGAAACACCATATATTTT	CASSEWNPGSGNTIYF
NA	NA	TRBJ1-2	TRBV5-1	TGCGCCAGCAGCTTGGTGTCAGGGGCAGGCTATGGCTACACCTTC	CASSLVSGAGYGYTF
NA	NA	TRBJ1-6	TRBV2	TGTGCCAGCAGGCCGCCCGGGGCTGCAAACCGCTCACCCCTCCACTTT	CASRPPGAANRSPLHF
NA	NA	TRBJ1-1	TRBV7-6	TGTGCCAGCAGCTTAAATAAGGTCACTGAAGCTTTCTTT	CASSLNKVTEAFF
NA	NA	TRBJ1-2	TRBV19	TGTGCCAGTAGTATTTCTGTTTATGGCTACACCTTC	CASSISVYGYTF
once	NA	TRBJ2-3	TRBV10-3	TGTGCCATCAGGACTAGCACAGATACGCAGTATTTT	CAIRTSTDTQYF
NA	NA	TRBJ2-1	TRBV30	TGTGCCTGGAGTGTACAGGGAAGGCATGAGCAGTTCTTC	CAWSVQGRHEQFF
NA	NA	TRBJ1-4	TRBV10-3	TGTGCCATCAGGCTAAATCAGGGAAGGGCTGAAAAACTGTTTTTT	CAIRLNQGRAEKLFF
NA	NA	TRBJ2-5	TRBV14	TGTGCCAGCACACCGGGACTTCAAGAGACCCAGTACTTC	CASTPGLQETQYF
NA	TRBD1	TRBJ2-3	TRBV7-9	TGTGCCAGCAGCACTTGGACAGGGACGTTGGATGATAATACGCAGTATTTT	CASSTWTGTLDDNTQYF
NA	NA	TRBJ1-1	TRBV29-1	TGCAGCGCAGTAAAAAACCTGAACACTGAAGCTTTCTTT	CSAVKNLNTEAFF
NA	NA	TRBJ2-7	TRBV25-1	TGTGCCAGCAGTGAAGACTGGGGGGACTACGAGCAGTACTTC	CASSEDWGDYEQYF
NA	NA	TRBJ1-3	TRBV23-1	TGCGCCCGGGGGGAGGGGAACACCATATATTTT	CARGEGNTIYF